This is a list of T cell receptor beta chains from one sample in a study of T-cell memory formation after mild COVID-19. Using its own MiXCR run on the 5' RACE reads, TCRdb lists one record per CDR3 protein. Of about 310,000 distinct CDR3 sequences in the sample, roughly 21% are singletons; the top ten hold around 21%. Sequenced sample: PBMCs or a T cell subset sorted from them (not recorded which). Receptors originate from a young man who had mild COVID-19 (a few samples of this study predate the infection). Cell type and time point are not known. The CDR3 runs from the conserved cysteine through the conserved F or W. A D gene is named only where the DNA matches it firmly. Clone size is given for some rows only: seen once, a few or many times, or a class if the clone is expanded.

v_call	j_call	clone_size	d_call	cdr3_nt	cdr3_aa
TRBV7-2	TRBJ2-3	.	TRBD2	TGTGCCAGCAGCCCCGGCCGAGGTAGCGGGGGGGCAGATACGCAGTATTTT	CASSPGRGSGGADTQYF
TRBV5-1	TRBJ1-6	.	.	TGCGCCAGCAGCTCGGCAGGCCATAGTTCACCCCTCCACTTT	CASSSAGHSSPLHF
TRBV7-3	TRBJ2-3	.	TRBD2	TGTGCCAGCAGCTCGGGACTAGCGGGAGATACGCAGTATTTT	CASSSGLAGDTQYF
TRBV6-5	TRBJ1-1	.	.	TGTGCCAGCTTGGTGCCAGGGACTGAAGCTTTCTTT	CASLVPGTEAFF
TRBV15	TRBJ2-3	few	.	TGTGCCACCAGCAGAGGTAGCCCCACAGATACGCAGTATTTT	CATSRGSPTDTQYF
TRBV12-3/TRBV12-4	TRBJ1-2	.	TRBD1	TGTGCCAGCAGTTACAGGGGCCCCTATGGCTACACCTTC	CASSYRGPYGYTF
TRBV12-3/TRBV12-4	TRBJ1-3	.	TRBD1	TGTGCCAGCAGTGCCCGGGACAGGGGGAGAAACACCATATATTTT	CASSARDRGRNTIYF
TRBV5-6	TRBJ1-5	many	.	TGTGCCAGCAGTGGGGCAGGGGGCAATCAGCCCCAGCATTTT	CASSGAGGNQPQHF
TRBV3-1	TRBJ1-1	.	.	TGTGCCAGCAGCCAATCGCACAGGGACACTGAAGCTTTCTTT	CASSQSHRDTEAFF
TRBV12-3/TRBV12-4	TRBJ2-5	many	.	TGTGCCAGCAGTCACCAGGGCGCGGGGCAAGAGACCCAGTACTTC	CASSHQGAGQETQYF
TRBV12-3/TRBV12-4	TRBJ1-1	few	TRBD1	TGTGCCAGCACCCCCGACGTCCGGGACAGGGAAACTTTCTTT	CASTPDVRDRETFF
TRBV27	TRBJ1-1	.	.	TGTGCCAGCAGTGTCTCAGGGATCACTGAAGCTTTCTTT	CASSVSGITEAFF
TRBV4-3	TRBJ2-3	.	.	TGCGCCAGCAGCCAGGGATTCCGAAATACGCAGTATTTT	CASSQGFRNTQYF
TRBV5-1	TRBJ1-3	.	.	TGCGCCAGCAGGCTCGCCGGGGGCTTTGGAAACACCATATATTTT	CASRLAGGFGNTIYF
TRBV27	TRBJ1-2	few	.	TGTGCCAGCAGTTTATACCGCAGCGACGGATACTATGGCTACACCTTC	CASSLYRSDGYYGYTF